This T cell receptor (beta chain) is drawn from a study of Ad26.COV2.S vaccination and SARS-CoV-2 variants. In its sample, this clone was seen once. Generated by immunoSEQ multiplex PCR, the TCRdb table keeps only in-frame clones and is missing some. The sample consists of roughly 680,000 clones, 89% of them appearing once. Specified treatment: over 15 received Ad26.COV2.S at low or high dose, single or two shots; several received placebo; per-sample allocation not given. Sampling was performed 63 days after the first vaccine or placebo injection. The starting material was peripheral blood, obtained in a trial of Ad26.COV2.S vaccine versus placebo. The receptor was isolated from a person between 18 and 65 years old who received the Ad26.COV2.S COVID-19 vaccine or a placebo.

Written as DNA, the CDR3 is TGTGCCAGCAGCGTAGGATCACAGGGGTATGAGCAGTTCTTC. This translates into CASSVGSQGYEQFF. J is TRBJ2-1 and V is TRBV9, with 7 bases that match TRBD1. Germline trimming cut 0 bases from V and 8 bases from J; bases unmatched to any gene: 5. The CDR3 contains 14 residues. Germline CDR1 is SGDLS and CDR2 is YYNGEE.